The clone carrying this TCR beta chain occurred once. Its matching antigen is unknown. The assay was immunoSEQ multiplex PCR, and TCRdb's table has in-frame clones only and misses some. The sample shows some 29,000 clones, over 60% of them seen only once. Before the COVID-19 pandemic, during about 2011-2019, CD4+ T cells were taken from unexposed donors. CD4+ T cells were isolated from the cells after 10 days of culture. As cell numbers allowed, unexposed-donor CD4+ T cells faced SARS-CoV-2 S/N and four cold-coronavirus spikes. These data are taken from a study of CD4 T cells in relation to SARS-CoV-2 and coronaviruses. General study findings and limits: SARS-CoV-2-driven expansion was significantly weaker in crossreactive than monoreactive clones.

Germline CDR1 and CDR2: MNHEY and SMNVEV (reference sequence). The V end lost 5 bases, the J end lost 1 base, and 5 bases lay between the germline ends. The CDR3 sequence is 12 residues long. The receptor's source is a human donor in good health. This chain uses TRBV27 with TRBJ1-1; D possibly corresponds to TRBD1 (5 bases). Sequencing input: CD4+ T cells from PBMCs, cultured in vitro. The CDR3 is CASSDRNTEAFF. The CDR3 DNA sequence: TGTGCCAGCAGTGACAGGAACACTGAAGCTTTCTTT.